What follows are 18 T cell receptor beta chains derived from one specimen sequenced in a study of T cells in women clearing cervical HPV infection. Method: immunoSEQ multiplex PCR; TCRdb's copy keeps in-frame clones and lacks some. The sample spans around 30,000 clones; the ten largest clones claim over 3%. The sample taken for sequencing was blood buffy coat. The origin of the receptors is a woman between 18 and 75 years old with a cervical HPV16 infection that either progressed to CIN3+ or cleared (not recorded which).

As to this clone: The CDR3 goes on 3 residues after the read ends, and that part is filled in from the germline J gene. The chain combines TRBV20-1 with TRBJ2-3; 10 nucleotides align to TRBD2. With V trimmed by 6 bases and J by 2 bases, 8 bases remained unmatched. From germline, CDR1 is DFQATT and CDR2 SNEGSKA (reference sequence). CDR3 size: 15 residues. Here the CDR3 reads CSANRAGGPTDTQYF. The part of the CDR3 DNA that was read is TGCAGTGCCAATAGAGCGGGGGGGCCCACAGATACG.

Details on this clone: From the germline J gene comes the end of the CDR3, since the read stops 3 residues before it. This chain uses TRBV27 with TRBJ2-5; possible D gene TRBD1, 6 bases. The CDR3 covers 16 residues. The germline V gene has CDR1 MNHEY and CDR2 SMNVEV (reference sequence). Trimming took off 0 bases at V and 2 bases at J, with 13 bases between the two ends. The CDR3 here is CASSLSPQGPQETQYF. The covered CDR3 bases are TGTGCCAGCAGTTTATCCCCACAGGGCCCACAAGAGACC.

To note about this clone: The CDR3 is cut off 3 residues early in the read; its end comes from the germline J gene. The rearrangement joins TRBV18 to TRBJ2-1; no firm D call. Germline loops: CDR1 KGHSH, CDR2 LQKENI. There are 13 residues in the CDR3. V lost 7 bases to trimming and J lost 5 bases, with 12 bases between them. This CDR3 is CASYQRADNEQFF. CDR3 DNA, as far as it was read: TGTGCCAGCTACCAAAGGGCAGACAATGAG.

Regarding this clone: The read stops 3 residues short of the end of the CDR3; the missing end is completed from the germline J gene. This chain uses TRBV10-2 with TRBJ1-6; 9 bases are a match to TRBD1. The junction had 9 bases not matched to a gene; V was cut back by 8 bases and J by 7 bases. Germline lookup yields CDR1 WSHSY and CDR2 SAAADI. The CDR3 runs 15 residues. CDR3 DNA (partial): TGCGCCAGCGCCGACAGGGGGGCGTCCAATTCACCC. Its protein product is CASADRGASNSP. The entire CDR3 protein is CASADRGASNSPLHF.

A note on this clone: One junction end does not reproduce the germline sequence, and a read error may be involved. Here the CDR3 reads CASSLIVRERGQYF. CDR3 bases read: TGTGCTAGCAGCTTAATCGTCAGGGAGCGGGGT. The V gene is TRBV7-7, the J gene TRBJ2-4, with 7 bases aligning to TRBD2. The read is 3 residues too short to cover the CDR3 end, so that end is filled in from the germline J gene. The CDR3 consists of 14 residues. CDR1 is SSHAT, CDR2 FNYEAQ, per germline (reference sequence). The complete variable domain, with remaining parts taken from reference TRBV7-7 and TRBJ2-4, reads GAGVSQSPRYKVTKRGQDVTLRCDPISSHATLYWYQQALGQGPEFLTYFNYEAQPDKSGLPSDRFSAERPEGSISTLTIQRTEQRDSAMYRCASSLIVRERGQYFGAGTRLSVL.

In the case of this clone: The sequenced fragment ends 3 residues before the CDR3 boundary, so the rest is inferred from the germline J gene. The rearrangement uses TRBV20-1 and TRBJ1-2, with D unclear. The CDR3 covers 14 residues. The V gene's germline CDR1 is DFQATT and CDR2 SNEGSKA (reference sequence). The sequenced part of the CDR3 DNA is TGCAGTGCTAGAGATCTGAGGCAATACAATGAC. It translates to CSARDLRQYND. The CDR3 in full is CSARDLRQYNDYTF.

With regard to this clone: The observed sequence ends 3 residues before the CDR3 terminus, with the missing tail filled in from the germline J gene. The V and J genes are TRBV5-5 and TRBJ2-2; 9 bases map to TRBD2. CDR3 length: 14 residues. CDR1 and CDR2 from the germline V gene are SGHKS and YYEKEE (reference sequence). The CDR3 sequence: CASSLAGGNSPLFF. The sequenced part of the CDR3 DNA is TGTGCCAGCAGCCTGGCGGGGGGGAATTCACCG.

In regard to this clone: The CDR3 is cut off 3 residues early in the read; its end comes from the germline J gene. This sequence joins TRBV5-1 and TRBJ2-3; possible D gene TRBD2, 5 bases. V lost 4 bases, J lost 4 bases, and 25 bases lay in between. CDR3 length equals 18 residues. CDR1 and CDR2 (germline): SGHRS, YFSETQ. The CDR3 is CASSPPPVGGPVADTQYF. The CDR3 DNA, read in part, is TGCGCCAGCAGCCCTCCCCCCGTAGGCGGGCCAGTGGCAGATACG.

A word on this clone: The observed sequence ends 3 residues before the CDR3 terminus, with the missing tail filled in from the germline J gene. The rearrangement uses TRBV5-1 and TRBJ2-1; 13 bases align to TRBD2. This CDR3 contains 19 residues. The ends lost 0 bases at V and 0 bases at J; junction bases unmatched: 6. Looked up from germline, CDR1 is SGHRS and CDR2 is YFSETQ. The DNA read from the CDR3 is TGCGCCAGCAGCTTGGCCACTAGCGGGGGGGAGAGCTCCTACAATGAG. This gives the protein CASSLATSGGESSYNE. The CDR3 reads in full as CASSLATSGGESSYNEQFF.

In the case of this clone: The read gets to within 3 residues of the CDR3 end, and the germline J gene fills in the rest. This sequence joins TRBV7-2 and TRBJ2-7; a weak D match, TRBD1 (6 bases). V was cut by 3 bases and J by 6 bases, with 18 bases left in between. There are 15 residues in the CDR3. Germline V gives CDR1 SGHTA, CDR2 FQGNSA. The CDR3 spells CASSFGPTGNGEQYF. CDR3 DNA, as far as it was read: TGTGCCAGCAGCTTCGGTCCCACAGGGAATGGCGAG.

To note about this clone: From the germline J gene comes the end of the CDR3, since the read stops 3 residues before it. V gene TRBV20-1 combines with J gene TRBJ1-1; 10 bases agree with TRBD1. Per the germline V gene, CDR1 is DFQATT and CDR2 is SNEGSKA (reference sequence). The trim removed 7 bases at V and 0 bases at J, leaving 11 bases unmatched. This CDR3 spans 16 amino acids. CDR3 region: CSVPGQGFGLNTEAFF. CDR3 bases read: TGCAGTGTACCGGGACAGGGGTTCGGACTGAACACTGAA.

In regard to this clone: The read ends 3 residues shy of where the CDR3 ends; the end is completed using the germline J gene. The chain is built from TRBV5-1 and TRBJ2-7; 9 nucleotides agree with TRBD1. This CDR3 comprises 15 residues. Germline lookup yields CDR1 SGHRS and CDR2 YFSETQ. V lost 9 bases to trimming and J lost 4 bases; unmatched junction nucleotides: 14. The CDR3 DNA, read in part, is TGCGCCACCCAGATGACGACAGGGACAGGGTACGAG. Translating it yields CATQMTTGTGYE. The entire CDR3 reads CATQMTTGTGYEQYF.

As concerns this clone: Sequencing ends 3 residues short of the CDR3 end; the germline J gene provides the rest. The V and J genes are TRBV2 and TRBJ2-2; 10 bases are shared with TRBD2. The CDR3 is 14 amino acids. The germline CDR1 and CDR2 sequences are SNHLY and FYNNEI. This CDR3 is CASSGRLAGGGLFF. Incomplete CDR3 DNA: TGTGCCAGCAGTGGTCGACTAGCGGGCGGTGGG.

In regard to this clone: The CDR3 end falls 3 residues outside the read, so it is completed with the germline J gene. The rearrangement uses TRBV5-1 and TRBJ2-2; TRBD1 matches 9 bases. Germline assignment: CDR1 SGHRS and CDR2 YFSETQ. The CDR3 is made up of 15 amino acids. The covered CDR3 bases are TGCGCCAGCAGGGGGGGACAGGGAGAAAAGGAAAAG. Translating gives CASRGGQGEKEK. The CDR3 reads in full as CASRGGQGEKEKLFF.

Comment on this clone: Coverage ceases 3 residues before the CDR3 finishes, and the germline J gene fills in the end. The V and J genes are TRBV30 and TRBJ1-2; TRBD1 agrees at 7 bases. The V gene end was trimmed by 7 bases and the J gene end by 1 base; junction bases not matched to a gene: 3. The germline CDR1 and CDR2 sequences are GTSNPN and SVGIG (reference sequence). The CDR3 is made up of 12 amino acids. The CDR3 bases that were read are TGTGCCTCGGGGGACAGTAACTATGGC. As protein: CASGDSNYG. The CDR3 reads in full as CASGDSNYGYTF.

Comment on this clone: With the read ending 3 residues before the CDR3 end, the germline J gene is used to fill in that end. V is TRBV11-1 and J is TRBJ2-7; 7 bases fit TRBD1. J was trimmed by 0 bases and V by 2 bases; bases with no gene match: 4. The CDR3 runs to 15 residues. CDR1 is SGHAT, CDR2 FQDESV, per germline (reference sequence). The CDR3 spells CASSLRDSHSYEQYF. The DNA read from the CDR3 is TGTGCCAGCAGCTTACGGGACAGCCACTCCTACGAG.

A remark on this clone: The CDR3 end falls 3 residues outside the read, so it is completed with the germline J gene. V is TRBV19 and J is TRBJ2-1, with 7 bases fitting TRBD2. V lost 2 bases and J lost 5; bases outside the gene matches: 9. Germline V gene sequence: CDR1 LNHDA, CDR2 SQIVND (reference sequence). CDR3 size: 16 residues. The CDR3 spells CASSIYASGTHNEQFF. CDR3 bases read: TGTGCCAGTAGTATATACGCTAGCGGAACTCACAATGAG.

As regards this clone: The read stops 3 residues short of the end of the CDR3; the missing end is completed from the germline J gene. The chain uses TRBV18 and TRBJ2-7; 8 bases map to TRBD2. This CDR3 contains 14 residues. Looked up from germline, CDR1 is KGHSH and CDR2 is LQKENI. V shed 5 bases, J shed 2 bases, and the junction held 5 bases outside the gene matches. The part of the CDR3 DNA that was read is TGTGCCAGCTCAACGGGACTAGGAACCTACGAG. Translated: CASSTGLGTYE. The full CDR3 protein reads CASSTGLGTYEQYF.